The T cell receptor (beta chain) under discussion was sequenced for a study of blood T cell repertoires in COVID-19. At the level of the study: Samples representing acute and convalescent COVID-19 were sourced from the United States, Italy and Spain. The cDNA or gDNA used as material had been derived from T cells, B-cell-depleted T cells, or PBMCs.

Germline CDR1 and CDR2: MRHNA and SNTAGT. The CDR3 extends over 12 amino acids. V was trimmed by 1 base and J by 7 bases, leaving 7 bases between them. As originally analysed: For nucleated cells, counts were estimated from reference gene primer amplification. Only in-frame clones appear in the TCRdb table, and some are missing; sequencing was by immunoSEQ multiplex PCR. That table gives V, J and clone size, and the DNA gave D and trimming. The repertoire holds some 370,000 clones, with roughly nine tenths as singletons. This sequence joins TRBV6-4 and TRBJ1-2; the D is unclear. Sequencing was done on a sample of peripheral blood. The sequence came from a man aged 35 to 55 with acute or convalescent COVID-19. The CDR3 region is CASSDYAGGYTF. In DNA, the CDR3 is TGTGCCAGCAGTGACTATGCGGGTGGCTACACCTTC.